Each of the 26 T cell receptor beta chains below was sequenced from the same sample in a study of T cells after yellow fever vaccination. Using its own MiXCR run on the 5' RACE reads, TCRdb lists one record per CDR3 protein. The sample has more than 450,000 distinct CDR3 sequences, 21% seen once. Sequenced here: PBMCs, sampled approximately 20 days after the first yellow fever vaccination. The receptors originated from a man aged 18 to 29 who received the YFV17D yellow fever vaccine.

In its sample, this clonotype was seen a few times. The V call is TRBV28, the J call TRBJ1-3, with D hard to call. The germline CDR1 and CDR2 sequences are MDHEN and SYDVKM. Trimming took off 2 bases at V and 1 base at J, with 12 bases between the two ends. The length of the CDR3 is 16 residues. CDR3 region: CASSLGQYISGNTIYF. The CDR3 DNA follows: TGTGCCAGCAGTTTAGGGCAGTATATTTCTGGAAACACCATATATTTT.

The chain is built from TRBV20-1 and TRBJ2-1; 10 bases agree with TRBD2. Germline V gene sequence: CDR1 DFQATT, CDR2 SNEGSKA (reference sequence). The CDR3 is made up of 13 amino acids. CDR3 amino acids: CRPGLAGVNEQFF. The CDR3 nucleotides read TGCAGGCCGGGGCTAGCGGGGGTAAATGAGCAGTTCTTC.

The V and J genes are TRBV9 and TRBJ2-3, with 11 bases lining up with TRBD2. V shed 4 bases, J shed 0 bases, and the junction held 16 bases outside the gene matches. Germline lookup yields CDR1 SGDLS and CDR2 YYNGEE. This CDR3 has 20 residues. The CDR3 nucleotides are TGTGCCAGCAGCACCAGACTAGCGGGGTCCCATGTTTCTAGCACAGATACGCAGTATTTT. It codes for CASSTRLAGSHVSSTDTQYF. Together with reference TRBV9 and TRBJ2-3, the CDR3 gives the full variable domain: DSGVTQTPKHLITATGQRVTLRCSPRSGDLSVYWYQQSLDQGLQFLIQYYNGEERAKGNILERFSAQQFPDLHSELNLSSLELGDSALYFCASSTRLAGSHVSSTDTQYFGPGTRLTVL.

Written as DNA, the CDR3 is TGTGCCAGCAGTTTACAGGCCTTCTCCCTTGAGCAGTACGTC. Translated, it gives CASSLQAFSLEQYV. The chain uses TRBV28 and TRBJ2-7, with D unresolved. CDR1 and CDR2 (germline): MDHEN, SYDVKM. CDR3 length equals 14 residues. Trimming took 2 bases from V and 7 from J, leaving 15 bases between them.

The V call is TRBV12-3 or TRBV12-4, the J call TRBJ2-5; D is perhaps TRBD2 (5 bases). The ends were cut back, 3 bases at V and 4 bases at J, with 12 bases in the middle. CDR3 size: 14 residues. DNA of the CDR3: TGTGCCAGCAGTTTCGGCGGAGAGGGAGAGACCCAGTACTTC. It translates to CASSFGGEGETQYF.

This clonotype was picked up a small number of times. CDR3 nucleotides: TGTGCCAGCAGCTTTCAACGGACCTACGAGCAGTACTTC. As protein: CASSFQRTYEQYF. The J gene is TRBJ2-7, the V gene TRBV7-9; no definite D call. Trimming removed 3 bases from V and 2 bases from J, with 8 bases in between. Germline V gene sequence: CDR1 SEHNR, CDR2 FQNEAQ (reference sequence). The CDR3 contains 13 residues.

This chain links TRBV3-1 with TRBJ2-1; D not certain. The CDR3 extends over 13 amino acids. Germline V gene lookup returns CDR1 LGHDT and CDR2 YNNKEL (reference sequence). The V end lost 1 base, the J end lost 8 bases, and 9 bases lay between the germline ends. The CDR3 sequence is CASSQGGGDEQFF. The DNA of the CDR3 is TGTGCCAGCAGCCAAGGGGGTGGCGATGAGCAGTTCTTC.

Only a few counts were recorded for this clonotype. The CDR3 DNA follows: TGTGCCAGCAGCCAAGAAGTTTATCTACCGGGCACCTTC. It codes for CASSQEVYLPGTF. This chain connects TRBV3-1 to TRBJ1-2; D not certain. The germline V gene has CDR1 LGHDT and CDR2 YNNKEL (reference sequence). Trimming shortened V by 0 bases and J by 13 bases, and 15 bases separated the two germline ends. This CDR3 is built from 13 residues.

The J gene is TRBJ2-3, the V gene TRBV7-2; 9 bases fit TRBD1. CDR3 length: 15 amino acids. Looked up from germline, CDR1 is SGHTA and CDR2 is FQGNSA. The V segment lost 5 bases and the J segment 3 bases; nucleotides outside the gene matches: 6. The CDR3 sequence is CASSGMGQGTDTQYF. DNA of the CDR3: TGTGCCAGCAGCGGAATGGGACAGGGAACAGATACGCAGTATTTT. The full variable domain, rest sourced from reference TRBV7-2 and TRBJ2-3, is GAGVSQSPSNKVTEKGKDVELRCDPISGHTALYWYRQSLGQGLEFLIYFQGNSAPDKSGLPSDRFSAERTGGSVSTLTIQRTQQEDSAVYLCASSGMGQGTDTQYFGPGTRLTVL.

The V call is TRBV11-2, the J call TRBJ2-3; 9 bases match TRBD1. Germline trimming cut 5 bases from V and 5 bases from J; bases unmatched to any gene: 8. The length of the CDR3 is 15 residues. The germline V gene has CDR1 SGHAT and CDR2 FQNNGV. DNA for the CDR3: TGTGCCAGCAGCCTACTCGGGACAGGGTTAGATACGCAGTATTTT. It translates to CASSLLGTGLDTQYF.

This clonotype was recorded once. The chain carries TRBV4-1 and TRBJ1-5; 11 bases map to TRBD1. Germline values: CDR1 MGHRA, CDR2 YSYEKL. J was trimmed by 5 bases and V by 3 bases; bases with no gene match: 9. The CDR3 covers 17 residues. CDR3 in DNA: TGCGCCAGCAGCCAGTCCGGGACAGGGGGTCCCGATCAGCCCCAGCATTTT. Translated, it gives CASSQSGTGGPDQPQHF.

The chain couples TRBV12-3 or TRBV12-4 to TRBJ1-1, with D perhaps TRBD1 (5 bases). This CDR3 comprises 12 residues. Trimming took off 3 bases at V and 8 bases at J, with 10 bases between the two ends. In nucleotides, the CDR3 is TGTGCCAGCAGTTTGACAGCTGGAGAAGCTTTCTTT. This codes for CASSLTAGEAFF.

The chain combines TRBV7-9 with TRBJ2-7; D is possibly TRBD1 (6 bases). The CDR3 has 15 amino acids. The ends were cut back, 1 base at V and 0 bases at J, with 10 bases in the middle. Per germline, CDR1 SEHNR and CDR2 FQNEAQ (reference sequence). The CDR3 bases are TGTGCCAGCAGCTTAGAGACGGACAGCTCCTACGAGCAGTACTTC. This gives the protein CASSLETDSSYEQYF.

The chain employs TRBV7-2 and TRBJ2-1, with D unclear. Trimming shortened V by 3 bases and J by 5 bases, and 8 bases separated the two germline ends. The germline V gene encodes CDR1 SGHTA and CDR2 FQGNSA. The CDR3 covers 13 residues. The CDR3 sequence: CASSLIEDNEQFF. The CDR3 bases are TGTGCCAGCAGCTTGATTGAGGACAATGAGCAGTTCTTC.

The rearrangement joins TRBV4-2 to TRBJ1-1; 7 positions match TRBD1. Trimming at V came to 4 bases and at J to 11 bases, leaving 10 bases not matched to a gene. Germline V gene data show CDR1 as LGHNA and CDR2 as YNFKEQ. The CDR3 sequence is 13 residues long. CDR3 DNA: TGTGCCAGCAGCCCACGGATCCAGGGGGGGGCTTTCTTT. Its translation: CASSPRIQGGAFF.

This clonotype has a count of ten or more. The chain couples TRBV5-1 to TRBJ2-7; D unresolved. Germline loops: CDR1 SGHRS, CDR2 YFSETQ. V was clipped by 0 bases and J by 0 bases, with 13 bases between them. CDR3 length: 16 residues. CDR3: CASSLGASASSYEQYF. In DNA, the CDR3 is TGCGCCAGCAGCTTGGGGGCGTCGGCCAGCTCCTACGAGCAGTACTTC.

This clonotype has more than one count but fewer than ten. This rearrangement joins TRBV19 to TRBJ2-1; D not resolved. The germline V and J ends were trimmed by 7 bases and 1 base, with 14 bases remaining between them. Germline-derived CDR1 and CDR2 are LNHDA and SQIVND (reference sequence). This CDR3 has 15 amino acids. The CDR3 is CASTTPGLSYNEQFF. The CDR3 bases are TGTGCCAGTACCACTCCGGGCCTGTCCTACAATGAGCAGTTCTTC.

There are many counts of this clonotype. The rearrangement links TRBV12-3 or TRBV12-4 to TRBJ2-2; D is perhaps TRBD1 (6 bases). V lost 8 bases and J lost 3, with 10 bases in between. The CDR3 extends over 13 amino acids. The CDR3 coding sequence is TGTGCCAGCCGCGGACAGTACACCGGGGAGCTGTTTTTT. This encodes CASRGQYTGELFF.

V usage is TRBV9 and J usage is TRBJ2-3, with D possibly being TRBD1 (5 bases). CDR1 and CDR2 (germline): SGDLS, YYNGEE. V lost 6 bases, J lost 0 bases, and 14 bases lay in between. This CDR3 region has 15 residues. The CDR3 DNA reads as TGTGCCAGCAATGGTTGGGGCTCTAGCACAGATACGCAGTATTTT. Translated, it gives CASNGWGSSTDTQYF.

This clonotype occurred a few times. This chain connects TRBV20-1 to TRBJ2-1, with 9 bases lining up with TRBD2. V lost 0 bases to trimming and J lost 4 bases; unmatched junction nucleotides: 4. This CDR3 spans 15 amino acids. The germline V gene has CDR1 DFQATT and CDR2 SNEGSKA (reference sequence). CDR3 nucleotides: TGCAGTGCTAGAGATCCAGCGGGGGGTTACAATGAGCAGTTCTTC. Amino acids: CSARDPAGGYNEQFF.

This clonotype occurred a few times. This chain links TRBV10-3 with TRBJ1-1; a weak D match, TRBD1 (5 bases). The CDR3 length is 14 residues. Germline assignment: CDR1 ENHRY and CDR2 SYGVKD. V was pared by 6 bases and J by 2 bases, with 13 bases between. This chain's CDR3 is CAIRTPGQNTEAFF. CDR3 coding DNA: TGTGCCATCAGGACCCCTGGACAAAACACTGAAGCTTTCTTT.

This clonotype was detected many times. This rearrangement joins TRBV7-2 to TRBJ1-5; unclear D gene. Per the germline V gene, CDR1 is SGHTA and CDR2 is FQGNSA. With 1 base removed from V and 4 bases from J, the gap between germline ends came to 8 bases. The length of the CDR3 is 14 residues. The CDR3 DNA sequence: TGTGCCAGCAGCTTAGACGGACTGAATCAGCCCCAGCATTTT. This translates into CASSLDGLNQPQHF.

The CDR3 sequence is CASSPGIGVTDTQYF. CDR3 in DNA: TGTGCCAGCTCCCCCGGGATCGGGGTTACAGATACGCAGTATTTT. The genes are TRBV18 and TRBJ2-3; a weak D match, TRBD2 (5 bases). This CDR3 has 15 residues. V was shortened by 6 bases and J by 3 bases, with 16 bases between the two germline ends. Germline V gives CDR1 KGHSH, CDR2 LQKENI.

The J gene is TRBJ1-1, the V gene TRBV5-1; D may be TRBD1 (6 bases). Germline CDR1 is SGHRS and CDR2 is YFSETQ. V shed 5 bases and J shed 1 base, with 12 bases lying between them. The CDR3 consists of 14 residues. CDR3 DNA sequence: TGCGCCAGCAGACTTACAGGGTGGAACACTGAAGCTTTCTTT. It codes for CASRLTGWNTEAFF.

There are a few counts of this clonotype. The chain couples TRBV5-1 to TRBJ2-7, with D uncertain. Germline values: CDR1 SGHRS, CDR2 YFSETQ. CDR3 size: 14 residues. V lost 5 bases and J 5 bases, leaving 17 bases between the germline ends. The CDR3: CASSQGRAWDEQYF. In DNA form, the CDR3 reads TGCGCCAGCAGTCAAGGACGGGCCTGGGACGAGCAGTACTTC. Looking up the rest from reference TRBV5-1 and TRBJ2-7 gives the full variable domain: KAGVTQTPRYLIKTRGQQVTLSCSPISGHRSVSWYQQTPGQGLQFLFEYFSETQRNKGNFPGRFSGRQFSNSRSEMNVSTLELGDSALYLCASSQGRAWDEQYFGPGTRLTVT.

At least ten counts were recorded for this clonotype. The V call is TRBV5-1, the J call TRBJ2-2, with D perhaps TRBD1 or TRBD2 (5 bases each). Deletions cut 4 bases from V and 0 bases from J, with 13 bases between. Germline V gives CDR1 SGHRS, CDR2 YFSETQ. This CDR3 contains 16 residues. The CDR3, as DNA: TGCGCCAGCAGCATGGAGGTGGGGGCGAACACCGGGGAGCTGTTTTTT. Protein sequence: CASSMEVGANTGELFF.